This entry concerns a single TCR beta chain. This record belongs to a study of blood T cell repertoires in COVID-19. This CDR3 spans 21 amino acids. V trimming: 0 bases; J trimming: 0 bases; junction bases outside the gene matches: 16. CDR1 LGHNA and CDR2 YSLEER come from the germline V gene. Clones were sequenced by immunoSEQ multiplex PCR, and TCRdb holds only the in-frame ones, with some missing. This table holds 130,000 to 150,000 clones, approximately 85% found once. The clonotype comes from a human donor with acute or convalescent COVID-19. The donor label of this sample is uncertain. The chain combines TRBV4-3 with TRBJ2-3; 9 bases agree with TRBD2. The material sequenced was peripheral blood. The CDR3 DNA reads TGCGCCAGCAGCCAAGATAGGCAGACTAGCGGAGAAAAAACTAGCACAGATACGCAGTATTTT. Its translation is CASSQDRQTSGEKTSTDTQYF.